The T cell receptor beta chain under discussion was sequenced for a study of T cells in pancreatic ductal adenocarcinoma. V lost 0 bases and J 4 bases, leaving 4 bases between the germline ends. Per germline, CDR1 SGHRS and CDR2 YFSETQ. The CDR3 is 12 amino acids. The repertoire was sequenced with immunoSEQ multiplex PCR; TCRdb's copy has only in-frame clones and lacks some. Of some 9,400 clones detected, 60% to 80% appear once; the ten largest clones hold roughly 30%. This clone was seen only a few times. The antigen is unknown. This specimen includes other DNA sequences encoding the same CDR3. Selected pancreatic ductal adenocarcinoma patients had undergone surgery without neoadjuvant therapy. The study's findings and limits: Tumor samples had fewer productive templates and about 8-fold fewer unique clonotypes than blood. Mean clonality was approximately 0.11 in tumors and roughly 0.068 in blood, not significantly different. Comparisons of tumor and blood clonality may show falsely lower tumor diversity.

The source of this sequence is a human donor with pancreatic ductal adenocarcinoma. Sequenced sample: pancreatic tumor tissue. This sequence joins TRBV5-1 and TRBJ1-2; D is uncertain. This CDR3 is CASSLGSYGYTF. CDR3 DNA: TGCGCCAGCAGCTTGGGAAGCTATGGCTACACCTTC.